A single sample gave rise to the 13 T cell receptor beta chains below, sequenced in a study of brain T cells in children with intractable seizures. Sample time point: blood from clinic visit 5 months post-surgery; TSC patient then seizure free. The protocol was immunoSEQ multiplex PCR, while the TCRdb copy is restricted to in-frame clones and leaves out a portion. The sample carries 300,000 to 400,000 clones, about 94% recorded once. Specimen: peripheral blood, collected less than 6 months after surgery. The source is a boy under three years old with tuberous sclerosis and intractable seizures.

V gene TRBV29-1 combines with J gene TRBJ2-7; D is ambiguous. The CDR3 is 13 amino acids. CDR1 and CDR2 (germline): SQVTM, ANQGSEA. The V gene lost 6 bases and the J gene lost 0 bases, with 12 bases spanning the gap. The CDR3 here is CSVLLGNSYEQYF. The CDR3 region has the DNA TGCAGCGTCCTCCTGGGTAACTCCTACGAGCAGTACTTC.

The chain is built from TRBV5-8 and TRBJ2-3, with 10 bases aligning to TRBD2. The CDR3 spans 16 residues. CDR1 is SGHTS, CDR2 YDEGEE, per germline. V lost 2 bases and J lost 5; bases outside the gene matches: 8. CDR3 DNA: TGTGCCAGCAGCTTCGTACTAGCGGGGCCGGGAGATACGCAGTATTTT. This translates into CASSFVLAGPGDTQYF.

The CDR3 coding sequence is TGTGCCAGCAGCGGCAATAATGAAAAACTGTTTTTT. It yields the protein CASSGNNEKLFF. The chain employs TRBV2 and TRBJ1-4; D gene ambiguous. V lost 6 bases and J 4 bases, leaving 6 bases between the germline ends. Germline CDR1 is SNHLY and CDR2 is FYNNEI. CDR3 length equals 12 residues.

CDR3 DNA sequence: TGTGCCAGCACCCCAATCCCTCGACTAGCGGGAATGGTCAATGAGCAGTTCTTC. Protein: CASTPIPRLAGMVNEQFF. This chain joins TRBV6-2 or TRBV6-3 and TRBJ2-1; 11 bases agree with TRBD2. The CDR3 covers 18 residues. Germline V gene lookup returns CDR1 MNHEY and CDR2 SVGEGT. V dropped 7 bases and J dropped 6; count of bases not matched to a gene: 17.

This clone was counted a single time. The V gene is TRBV19, the J gene TRBJ1-2; D not certain. Germline CDR1 and CDR2: LNHDA and SQIVND (reference sequence). CDR3 length: 17 residues. Trimming stripped 4 bases from V and 4 bases from J, with 22 bases between. For the CDR3, the DNA is TGTGCCAGTAGTAGACTCGAAGGTTCGGCGCCTGTCTATGGCTACACCTTC. Its translation is CASSRLEGSAPVYGYTF.

The CDR3 sequence is CSVEVAEAFF. The CDR3 region has the DNA TGCAGCGTTGAAGTGGCTGAAGCTTTCTTT. The chain links TRBV29-1 to TRBJ1-1; D gene uncertain. V gave up 1 base and J gave up 6 bases, with 3 bases separating them. Germline V gives CDR1 SQVTM, CDR2 ANQGSEA. The CDR3 spans 10 residues.

The chain recombines TRBV11-2 with TRBJ2-1; 10 bases align to TRBD2. Germline values: CDR1 SGHAT, CDR2 FQNNGV. With 4 bases clipped from V and 8 bases from J, the junction kept 11 bases outside the gene matches. The CDR3 has 16 amino acids. The CDR3 sequence: CASSYLAGASAYEQFF. The CDR3 DNA follows: TGTGCCAGCAGCTACCTAGCGGGAGCCTCAGCGTATGAGCAGTTCTTC.

The chain couples TRBV5-4 to TRBJ2-3; possible D gene TRBD1, 5 bases. CDR1 SGHNT and CDR2 YYREEE come from the germline V gene (reference sequence). Trimming took 0 bases from V and 8 from J, leaving 13 bases between them. The CDR3 runs to 14 residues. The CDR3 nucleotides read TGTGCCAGCAGCTTGGTCTCCAGGGAAAGTACGCAGTATTTT. It codes for CASSLVSRESTQYF.

The chain joins TRBV5-1 to TRBJ2-7; tentative D call: TRBD1 (5 bases). This CDR3 has 14 amino acids. Germline CDR1 SGHRS, CDR2 YFSETQ. The V gene lost 1 base and the J gene lost 1 base, with 9 bases spanning the gap. CDR3 in DNA: TGCGCCAGCAGCTTGAATGGGGCATCCTACGAGCAGTACTTC. Residues: CASSLNGASYEQYF.

The V call is TRBV29-1, the J call TRBJ1-1; D may be TRBD1 (6 bases). The CDR3 is 16 amino acids. CDR1 and CDR2 from the germline V gene are SQVTM and ANQGSEA. Trimming took off 5 bases at V and 1 base at J, with 20 bases between the two ends. In nucleotides, the CDR3 is TGCAGCGTTTTAGCCAGGAGGACAGTTGGGAACACTGAAGCTTTCTTT. It specifies CSVLARRTVGNTEAFF.

The V call is TRBV27, the J call TRBJ2-5; the match to TRBD2 covers 9 bases. CDR3 length: 18 residues. Germline CDR1 is MNHEY and CDR2 is SMNVEV (reference sequence). The V and J ends lost 0 bases and 4 bases, in that order; junction bases with no gene match: 12. The CDR3 region has the DNA TGTGCCAGCAGTTTATCCCCCCTCATAGCGGGGGTTACAGAGACCCAGTACTTC. Translating gives CASSLSPLIAGVTETQYF.

J is TRBJ2-7 and V is TRBV19; D is perhaps TRBD2 (6 bases). With 5 bases removed from V and 3 bases from J, the gap between germline ends came to 17 bases. The CDR3 is 15 amino acids. CDR1 is LNHDA and CDR2 is SQIVND in the germline V gene (reference sequence). The CDR3 nucleotides are TGTGCCAGTAGTGTCCGGGACTCAGGGTTCTACGAGCAGTACTTC. Its protein product is CASSVRDSGFYEQYF.

The rearrangement uses TRBV24-1 and TRBJ1-2; 9 nucleotides agree with TRBD1. This CDR3 is built from 16 residues. Germline trimming cut 3 bases from V and 6 bases from J; bases unmatched to any gene: 10. The germline V gene encodes CDR1 KGHDR and CDR2 SFDVKD. CDR3 nucleotide sequence: TGTGCCACCAGTGATCCCCCGCCCCGGACAGGGGATGGCTACACCTTC. Translating gives CATSDPPPRTGDGYTF.